The present T cell receptor beta chain was sequenced within a study of blood T cells in healthy people across ages. General study findings and limits: It was not known whether donors were CMV positive (a possible confounder of expanded clonotype changes).

This clonotype came up a few times. What it binds is not known. This CDR3 has 14 residues. Trimming took 4 bases from V and 6 from J, leaving 19 bases between them. Germline loops: CDR1 DFQATT, CDR2 SNEGSKA (reference sequence). A second PCR, run for roughly 7 to 12 cycles, used a sample-barcoded 5' primer plus a J-beta primer mix. MiXCR was run by TCRdb on the 5' RACE reads, yielding one entry per CDR3 protein. This repertoire shows 750,000 to 850,000 distinct CDR3 sequences, 20% to 25% found once; its top ten account for approximately 3.7%. These data also featured in a second study, about T cells of mothers and their children. That report notes: Barcodes and 2-4 random nucleotides were added by M1S in the second PCR.

The clonotype comes from a boy between 10 and 17 years old in good health. The rearrangement uses TRBV20-1 and TRBJ2-7; D assignment may be TRBD1 or TRBD2 (5 bases each). The sample consisted of blood. CDR3 bases: TGCAGTGCTAAGCTCTCAGGGAGAACTTCCGAGCAGTACTTC. Translated, it gives CSAKLSGRTSEQYF.